This TCR beta chain emerged from a study of blood T cell repertoires in COVID-19. Measured with immunoSEQ multiplex PCR; TCRdb has only the in-frame clones, and not every one. Of 98,000 or so clones listed, 88% are singletons. The CDR3 totals 16 residues. Germline V gene sequence: CDR1 MNHNS, CDR2 SASEGT. V shed 4 bases and J 2 bases; nucleotides not matched to a gene: 10. The rearrangement links TRBV6-1 to TRBJ2-5, with 7 positions matching TRBD1. Input material: peripheral blood. The sequence was obtained from a human donor in a cohort sampled during active COVID-19. CDR3 sequence reads: CASSAYRGDIQETQYF. CDR3 nucleotides: TGTGCCAGCAGTGCCTACAGGGGAGATATACAAGAGACCCAGTACTTC.